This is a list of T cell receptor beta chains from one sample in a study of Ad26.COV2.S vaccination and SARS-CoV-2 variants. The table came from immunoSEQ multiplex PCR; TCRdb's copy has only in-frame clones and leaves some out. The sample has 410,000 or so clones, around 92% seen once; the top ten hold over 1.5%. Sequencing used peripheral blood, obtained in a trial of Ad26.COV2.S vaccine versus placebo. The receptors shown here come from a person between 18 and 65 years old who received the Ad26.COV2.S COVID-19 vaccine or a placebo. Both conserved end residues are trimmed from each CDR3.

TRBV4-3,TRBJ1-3,ASSLYRDTGNTIY
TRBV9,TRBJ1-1,ASSVVGGQAGTEAF
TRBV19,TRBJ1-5,ASRGGRPQPQH
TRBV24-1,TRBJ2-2,ATSDKPGTGGTGELF
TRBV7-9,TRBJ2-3,ASSQARSSTDTQY
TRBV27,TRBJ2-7,ASSFMSIRDEQY
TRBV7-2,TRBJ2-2,ASSPRAPVSGGYTGELF
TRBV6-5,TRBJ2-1,ASSYSRYITYNEQF
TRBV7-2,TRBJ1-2,ASSSPQVFTNYGYT
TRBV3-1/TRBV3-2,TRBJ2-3,ASSPTSGDLLDTQY
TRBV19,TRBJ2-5,ASSPGETQY
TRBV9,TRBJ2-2,ASSAVGLAGPTGELF
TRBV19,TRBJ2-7,ASSITGGNNEQY
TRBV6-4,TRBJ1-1,ASSEVGPTEAF
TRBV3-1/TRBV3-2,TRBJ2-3,ASSLRVSAYTDTQY
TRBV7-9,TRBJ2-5,ASSAEETQY
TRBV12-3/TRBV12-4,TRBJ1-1,ASRPATEAF
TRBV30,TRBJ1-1,AWSVTQRYTEAF
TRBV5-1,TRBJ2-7,ASAPRGGADEQY
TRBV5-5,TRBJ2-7,ASSLGTVVEQY
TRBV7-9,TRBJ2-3,ASSTRTDTQY
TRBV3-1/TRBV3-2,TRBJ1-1,ASSQGGGNTEAF
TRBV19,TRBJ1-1,ASSRASWVNTEAF
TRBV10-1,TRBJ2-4,ASSESRGVGNIQY
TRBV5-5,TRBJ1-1,ASSVPGGTEAF
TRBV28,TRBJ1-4,ASRKGPGRDEKLF
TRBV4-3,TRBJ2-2,ASSQDYYAETGELF
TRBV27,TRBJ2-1,ASSSRGGWYNEQF
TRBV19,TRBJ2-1,ASSTRLAGDEQF
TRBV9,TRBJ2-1,ASSETGGPINEQF
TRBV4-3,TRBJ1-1,ASSPQGAGWAF
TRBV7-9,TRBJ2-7,ASSFIGGEQY
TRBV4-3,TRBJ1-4,ASSQEGRFTGLF
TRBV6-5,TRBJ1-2,ASSYSQFPHYGYT
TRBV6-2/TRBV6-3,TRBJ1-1,ASSYGRGGWTEAF
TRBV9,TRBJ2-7,ASSVAGAGYEQY
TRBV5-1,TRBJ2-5,ASSLVPQETQY
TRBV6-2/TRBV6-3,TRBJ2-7,ASSRLQGYEQY
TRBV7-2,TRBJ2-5,ASSLSREETQY
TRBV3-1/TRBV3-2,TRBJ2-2,ASWAAGELF
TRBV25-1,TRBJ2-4,ASTHRGGKNIQY
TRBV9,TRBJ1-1,ASSPRTGDTEAF